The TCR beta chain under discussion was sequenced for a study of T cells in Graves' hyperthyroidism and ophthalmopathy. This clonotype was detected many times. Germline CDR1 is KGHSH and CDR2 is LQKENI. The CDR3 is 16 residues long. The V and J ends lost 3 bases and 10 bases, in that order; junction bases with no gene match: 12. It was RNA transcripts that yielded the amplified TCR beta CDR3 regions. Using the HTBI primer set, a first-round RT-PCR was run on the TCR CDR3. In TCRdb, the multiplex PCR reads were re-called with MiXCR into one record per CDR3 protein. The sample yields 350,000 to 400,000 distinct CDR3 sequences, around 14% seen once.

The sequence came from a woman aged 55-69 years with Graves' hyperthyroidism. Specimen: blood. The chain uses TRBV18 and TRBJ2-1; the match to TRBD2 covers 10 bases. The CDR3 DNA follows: TGTGCCAGCTCACCTCCTAGGCTAGCGGGAGCAGCGGAGCAGTTCTTC. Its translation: CASSPPRLAGAAEQFF.